This TCR beta chain was found in a study of blood T cell repertoires in COVID-19. Sequencing was performed with immunoSEQ multiplex PCR; in TCRdb, only in-frame clones are kept and a portion is missing. The sample shows some 64,000 clones, approximately 91% of them seen only once. This CDR3 has 14 amino acids. Deletions cut 4 bases from V and 4 bases from J, with 13 bases between. CDR1 and CDR2 (germline): MNHEY, SVGAGI. This sequence was found in a man aged 65-85 years with acute or convalescent COVID-19. The J gene is TRBJ2-5, the V gene TRBV6-5; D possibly corresponds to TRBD1 (6 bases). Source material: peripheral blood. CDR3 sequence reads: CASSWGQGTETQYF. CDR3 sequence (DNA): TGTGCCAGCAGTTGGGGGCAGGGGACAGAGACCCAGTACTTC.